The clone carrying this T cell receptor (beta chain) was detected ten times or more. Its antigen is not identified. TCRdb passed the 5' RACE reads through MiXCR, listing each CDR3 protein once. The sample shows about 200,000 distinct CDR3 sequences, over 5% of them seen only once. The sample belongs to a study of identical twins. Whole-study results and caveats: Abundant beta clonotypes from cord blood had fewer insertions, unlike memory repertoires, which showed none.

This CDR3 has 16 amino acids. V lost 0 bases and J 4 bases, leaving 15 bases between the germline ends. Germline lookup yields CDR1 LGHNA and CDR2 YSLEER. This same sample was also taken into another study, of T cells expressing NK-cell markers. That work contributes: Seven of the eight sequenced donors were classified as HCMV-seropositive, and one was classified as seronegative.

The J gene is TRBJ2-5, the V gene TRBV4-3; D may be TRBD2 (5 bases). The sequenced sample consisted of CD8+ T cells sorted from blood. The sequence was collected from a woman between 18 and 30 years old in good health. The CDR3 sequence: CASSQDQPRDGETQYF. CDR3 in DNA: TGCGCCAGCAGCCAAGATCAACCGAGGGATGGAGAGACCCAGTACTTC.